This TCR beta chain originates from a study of beta chain features in type 1 diabetes. The study, taken as a whole, reports: A potential influence of HLA type upon TCRB rearrangement remained unresolved herein. TCRB CDR3s from Type 1 diabetes patients were moderately but significantly shorter in all four CD4+ subsets.

Investigators reverse transcribed all isolated RNA, so they sequenced expressed TCRB transcripts. Read counts averaged roughly 4 million for samples of naive, central memory and regulatory T cells. TCRdb's copy holds only in-frame clones and misses some; the assay was immunoSEQ multiplex PCR. The table records about 270,000 clones, 13% to 15% of them present only once. To note about this clone: Its specificity is unknown.

A single heparinised draw of approximately 110 mL on average was taken per donor. Sorting of CD4+ naive, central memory, regulatory and stem cell-like memory cells was performed via CD45RO/CCR7/CD25/CD127/CD95/CD27. V lost 8 bases, J lost 6 bases, and 6 bases stayed unmatched. The CDR3 is made up of 13 amino acids. The germline gives CDR1 SGHNT, CDR2 YYREEE (reference sequence). Input material: naive CD4+ T cells from blood. The TCR was taken from a man aged 25 to 40 with type 1 diabetes. The chain links TRBV5-4 to TRBJ2-1, with 9 bases matching TRBD2. In nucleotides, the CDR3 is TGTGCCAGTAGCAAGCGGGAGGTCAATGAGCAGTTCTTC. Its translation is CASSKREVNEQFF.